This entry concerns a single T cell receptor (beta chain). Its antigen is as yet unknown. The data derive from a study of CD8 T cell repertoires and HIV-1 epitope variants. In the study overall: T cells were stimulated with Twenty-five Gag and Nef peptides separately. Enriched T cells were co-cultured with equal autologous T cell-negative cells. 1M T cells were kept uncultured as a baseline.

Trimming removed 3 bases from V and 7 bases from J, with 17 bases in between. The germline gives CDR1 SGDLS, CDR2 YYNGEE. CDR3 length: 15 residues. On the immunoSEQ platform, TCR beta CDR3s were sequenced at survey depth. Data came from immunoSEQ multiplex PCR; TCRdb stores just in-frame clones and leaves some out. The table includes over 4,000 clones, 65% to 70% detected once. The sequencing sample was made of cultured CD8+ T cells derived from PBMCs. This rearrangement joins TRBV9 to TRBJ2-1; the D call may be TRBD1 or TRBD2 (6 bases each). The receptor's source is a male donor with HIV. CDR3 region: CASSGESGGRNEQFF. The CDR3 region has the DNA TGTGCCAGCAGCGGAGAGTCCGGGGGCCGGAATGAGCAGTTCTTC. The variable domain in full, with the rest retrieved from reference TRBV9 and TRBJ2-1, is DSGVTQTPKHLITATGQRVTLRCSPRSGDLSVYWYQQSLDQGLQFLIQYYNGEERAKGNILERFSAQQFPDLHSELNLSSLELGDSALYFCASSGESGGRNEQFFGPGTRLTVL.